Listed here is a single T cell receptor (beta chain). Only in-frame clones appear in the TCRdb table, and some are missing; sequencing was by immunoSEQ multiplex PCR. The data contain about 74,000 clones, roughly 82% of them singletons. This sample stems from a study of blood T cell repertoires in COVID-19. The CDR3 runs 13 residues. J lost 2 bases, V lost 6 bases, and 1 base had no gene match. The V gene's germline CDR1 is MNHEY and CDR2 SVGAGI. The chain is built from TRBV6-5 and TRBJ1-2; TRBD1 aligns across 9 bases. What was sequenced was peripheral blood. This sequence originates from a human donor in a cohort sampled during active COVID-19. CDR3 in DNA: TGTGCCAGCAGGGGGACAGGGAACTATGGCTACACCTTC. Translated, it gives CASRGTGNYGYTF.